This T cell receptor beta chain comes out of a study of blood T cell repertoires in COVID-19. Study background: Spain, Italy and the United States supplied samples that represented acute and convalescent COVID-19.

Per germline, CDR1 SGHAT and CDR2 FQDESV (reference sequence). V was trimmed by 4 bases and J by 0 bases, leaving 12 bases between them. This CDR3 has 15 amino acids. TCRdb keeps only in-frame clones here, not all; method: immunoSEQ multiplex PCR. Among fewer than 250,000 clones, about 85% were seen once, and the ten largest hold roughly 1.7%. The source material was peripheral blood. This TCR derives from a man aged 65 to 85 with acute or convalescent COVID-19. This chain joins TRBV11-1 and TRBJ1-1; TRBD1 might be the D (6 bases). The CDR3 loop is CASSSERTVNTEAFF. CDR3 bases: TGTGCCAGCAGCTCAGAAAGGACAGTGAACACTGAAGCTTTCTTT.